The rows below give T cell receptor beta chains drawn from one sample of a study of CD8 T cells in Susac syndrome. MiXCR, applied by TCRdb to the immunoSEQ multiplex PCR reads, yields one record per CDR3 protein. This table has some 300,000 distinct CDR3 sequences, around 89% appearing once. Sequenced: CD8+ T cells from PBMCs. The receptors come from a human donor with multiple sclerosis. Both conserved end residues are part of each CDR3. Each record gives: clone size, J gene, CDR3 length, D gene, V gene, CDR3 DNA, CDR3 protein. A D gene is named only where the DNA matches it firmly. For some rows the clone size is stated as once, few or many, or as a class when expanded; others skip it.

size: -
J: TRBJ2-4
length: 16
D: -
V: TRBV7-2
DNA: TGTGCCAGCAACCCGGTAGAGGGCTTAGCCAAAAACATTCAGTACTTC
CDR3: CASNPVEGLAKNIQYF

size: -
J: TRBJ2-1
length: 15
D: TRBD1
V: TRBV20-1
DNA: TGCAGTGCTACCAGGACAGGGGGCGCTGGCAATGAGCAGTTCTTC
CDR3: CSATRTGGAGNEQFF

size: -
J: TRBJ2-1
length: 16
D: -
V: TRBV10-3
DNA: TGTGCCATCAGTGAGTCCCAGATTAGCTCCTACAATGAGCAGTTCTTC
CDR3: CAISESQISSYNEQFF

size: -
J: TRBJ2-6
length: 14
D: -
V: TRBV9
DNA: TGTGCCAGCAGCGGCCGCTCTGGGGCCAACGTCCTGACTTTC
CDR3: CASSGRSGANVLTF

size: -
J: TRBJ1-2
length: 14
D: -
V: TRBV12-3/TRBV12-4
DNA: TGTGCCAGCAGTCAATCAGGAGTCCTCTATGGCTACACCTTC
CDR3: CASSQSGVLYGYTF

size: -
J: TRBJ2-3
length: 15
D: TRBD2
V: TRBV7-9
DNA: TGTGCCAGCAGCTTAAACGGCGGGGGGAGGGATACGCAGTATTTT
CDR3: CASSLNGGGRDTQYF

size: -
J: TRBJ1-5
length: 16
D: -
V: TRBV7-2
DNA: TGTGCCAGCAGCACGGACAAGGTGTATAGCAATCAGCCCCAGCATTTT
CDR3: CASSTDKVYSNQPQHF

size: -
J: TRBJ2-3
length: 14
D: -
V: TRBV20-1
DNA: TGCAGTGCTCAGGTACTTGGCGGGGGCCTTCTAGGGTATTTT
CDR3: CSAQVLGGGLLGYF

size: -
J: TRBJ1-6
length: 13
D: -
V: TRBV12-3/TRBV12-4
DNA: TGTGCCAGCAGTTTGTTTTTAGGAGCACCCCTCCACTTT
CDR3: CASSLFLGAPLHF

size: -
J: TRBJ1-4
length: 15
D: -
V: TRBV2
DNA: TGTGCCAGCAACCCCACGGCGAGGCTTAATGAAAAACTGTTTTTT
CDR3: CASNPTARLNEKLFF

size: -
J: TRBJ2-1
length: 14
D: -
V: TRBV10-3
DNA: TGTGCCATCAGTGAGTCGACTTTACAGAATGAGCAGTTCTTC
CDR3: CAISESTLQNEQFF

size: -
J: TRBJ2-7
length: 12
D: -
V: TRBV7-9
DNA: TGTGCCAGCAGCTTAGAGAGTCTCGAGCAGTACTTC
CDR3: CASSLESLEQYF

size: once
J: TRBJ2-5
length: 15
D: -
V: TRBV27
DNA: TGTGCCAGCAGTCTACGGGACACCCTTCAAGAGACCCAGTACTTC
CDR3: CASSLRDTLQETQYF

size: -
J: TRBJ2-2
length: 13
D: -
V: TRBV28
DNA: TGTGCCAGCCCGGACAAGAACACCGGGAAGCTGTTTTTT
CDR3: CASPDKNTGKLFF

size: -
J: TRBJ1-5
length: 16
D: -
V: TRBV7-9
DNA: TGTGCCAGCAGCTCTAGCCGGGACGGGGAAATCCGGCCCCAGCATTTT
CDR3: CASSSSRDGEIRPQHF

size: once
J: TRBJ2-3
length: 19
D: TRBD2
V: TRBV4-1
DNA: TGCGCCAGCAGCCAACAAAGCTTGCGGGGGGGCATCGACACAGATACGCAGTATTTT
CDR3: CASSQQSLRGGIDTDTQYF

size: -
J: TRBJ2-1
length: 15
D: TRBD2
V: TRBV7-9
DNA: TGTGCCAGCAGCTTACCGCGGGAGTCCTACAATGAGCAGTTCTTC
CDR3: CASSLPRESYNEQFF

size: -
J: TRBJ2-2
length: 14
D: -
V: TRBV9
DNA: TGTGCCAGCAGCGTTTTGGATTTCACCGGGGAGCTGTTTTTT
CDR3: CASSVLDFTGELFF

size: -
J: TRBJ1-1
length: 11
D: -
V: TRBV30
DNA: TGTGCCTGGAAACAGGGCTCTGAAGCTTTCTTT
CDR3: CAWKQGSEAFF

size: -
J: TRBJ2-1
length: 15
D: -
V: TRBV5-1
DNA: TGCGCCAGCAGCTTGGAGCGGACCCTCTACAATGAGCAGTTCTTC
CDR3: CASSLERTLYNEQFF

size: -
J: TRBJ1-2
length: 16
D: TRBD1
V: TRBV11-2
DNA: TGTGCCAGCAGCCCGTTTTTACCGGACAGGGAGTATGGCTACACCTTC
CDR3: CASSPFLPDREYGYTF

size: -
J: TRBJ2-1
length: 15
D: TRBD1
V: TRBV20-1
DNA: TGCAGTGCTAGTCTTACAGGGGGCGCCGACAATGAGCAGTTCTTC
CDR3: CSASLTGGADNEQFF

size: -
J: TRBJ1-1
length: 15
D: -
V: TRBV4-1
DNA: TGCGCCAGCAGCCAGCTAACCCGTGCAGACACTGAAGCTTTCTTT
CDR3: CASSQLTRADTEAFF

size: -
J: TRBJ2-1
length: 14
D: -
V: TRBV21-1
DNA: TGTGCCCACAGGGCGGGAGGGTCCTACAATGAGCAGTTCTTC
CDR3: CAHRAGGSYNEQFF

size: -
J: TRBJ1-3
length: 19
D: TRBD1
V: TRBV29-1
DNA: TGCAGCGTTGATCCTATTGGACCGGGACAGGGACTCTCTGGAAACACCATATATTTT
CDR3: CSVDPIGPGQGLSGNTIYF

size: -
J: TRBJ2-7
length: 15
D: TRBD2
V: TRBV9
DNA: TGTGCCAGCAGCGGAGGGACTAGCGGGAACGTCGAGCAGTACTTC
CDR3: CASSGGTSGNVEQYF

size: -
J: TRBJ1-5
length: 15
D: -
V: TRBV5-6
DNA: TGTGCCAGCAGCCGAAACAGGGACCGTTATCAGCCCCAGCATTTT
CDR3: CASSRNRDRYQPQHF

size: -
J: TRBJ1-4
length: 16
D: TRBD1
V: TRBV4-3
DNA: TGCGCCAGCAGCCAAGAAGGGGGACAGGGTGTTGAAAAACTGTTTTTT
CDR3: CASSQEGGQGVEKLFF

size: -
J: TRBJ1-2
length: 15
D: -
V: TRBV15
DNA: TGTGCCACCAGCAGATCCGGGACGAACTACTATGGCTACACCTTC
CDR3: CATSRSGTNYYGYTF